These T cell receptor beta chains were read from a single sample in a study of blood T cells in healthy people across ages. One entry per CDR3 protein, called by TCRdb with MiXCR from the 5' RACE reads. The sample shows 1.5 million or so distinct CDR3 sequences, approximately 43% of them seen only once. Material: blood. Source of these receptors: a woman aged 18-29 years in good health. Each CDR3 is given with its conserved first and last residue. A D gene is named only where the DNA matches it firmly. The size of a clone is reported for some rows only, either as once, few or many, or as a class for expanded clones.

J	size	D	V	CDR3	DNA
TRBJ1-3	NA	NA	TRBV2	CASSEESAPGNTIYF	TGTGCCAGCAGTGAAGAGTCAGCTCCTGGAAACACCATATATTTT
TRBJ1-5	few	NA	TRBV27	CASSSLRDTYQPQHF	TGTGCCAGCAGTTCCCTCAGGGACACATATCAGCCCCAGCATTTT
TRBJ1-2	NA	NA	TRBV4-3	CASSQEHHTFYGYTF	TGCGCCAGCAGCCAAGAACATCACACCTTCTATGGCTACACCTTC
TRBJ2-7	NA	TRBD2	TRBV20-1	CNAGAGGSYEQYF	TGCAATGCTGGAGCGGGGGGGTCGTACGAGCAGTACTTC
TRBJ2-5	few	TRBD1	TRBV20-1	CSARDTSGTGPQETQYF	TGCAGTGCTAGAGATACCTCCGGGACAGGCCCACAAGAGACCCAGTACTTC
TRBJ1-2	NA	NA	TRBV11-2	CASSLYSREDSDKNYGYTF	TGTGCCAGCAGCTTATACTCACGGGAGGATTCGGACAAAAACTATGGCTACACCTTC
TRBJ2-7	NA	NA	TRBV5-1	CASSTGQPSYEQYF	TGCGCCAGCAGCACCGGACAGCCATCCTACGAGCAGTACTTC
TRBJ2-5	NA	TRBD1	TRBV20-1	CSARGDSGPGETQYF	TGCAGTGCTAGAGGGGACAGTGGACCCGGGGAGACCCAGTACTTC
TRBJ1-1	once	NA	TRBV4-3	CASSQDRQRPAFF	TGCGCCAGCAGCCAAGATAGACAGCGTCCTGCTTTCTTT
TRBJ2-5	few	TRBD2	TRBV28	CATTGGAGAQETQYF	TGTGCCACCACCGGGGGGGCAGGGGCCCAAGAGACCCAGTACTTC
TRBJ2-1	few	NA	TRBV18	CASSPLTAGVDEQFF	TGTGCCAGCTCACCCTTAACGGCGGGCGTCGATGAGCAGTTCTTC
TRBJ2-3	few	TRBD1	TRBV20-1	CSSGQGVPDTQYF	TGCAGTTCGGGACAGGGCGTCCCAGATACGCAGTATTTT
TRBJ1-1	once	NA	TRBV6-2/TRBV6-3	CASSYPYGREAFF	TGTGCCAGCAGTTACCCTTACGGGCGTGAAGCTTTCTTT
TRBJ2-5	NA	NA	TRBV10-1	CASSESNRLETQYF	TGCGCCAGCAGTGAGTCAAATCGGTTAGAGACCCAGTACTTC
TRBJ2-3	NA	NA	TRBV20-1	CSARSLVGGDTQYF	TGCAGTGCGCGCTCCTTAGTGGGAGGAGATACGCAGTATTTT
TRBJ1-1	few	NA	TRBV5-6	CASSSPGAGAEAFF	TGTGCCAGCAGCTCGCCGGGGGCGGGGGCTGAAGCTTTCTTT
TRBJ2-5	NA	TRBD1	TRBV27	CASSSYRDRLQETQYF	TGTGCCAGCAGTTCGTACCGGGACAGGTTGCAAGAGACCCAGTACTTC
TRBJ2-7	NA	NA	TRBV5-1	CASSFPSHEQYF	TGCGCCAGCAGCTTCCCTTCCCACGAGCAGTACTTC
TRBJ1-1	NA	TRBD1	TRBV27	CASGTEFTEAFF	TGTGCCAGCGGGACAGAATTCACTGAAGCTTTCTTT
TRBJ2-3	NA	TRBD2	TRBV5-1	CASSFSFAGGPPDTQYF	TGCGCCAGCAGCTTCTCGTTCGCGGGAGGGCCCCCAGATACGCAGTATTTT
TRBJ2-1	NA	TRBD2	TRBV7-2	CASSLGTSQQFF	TGTGCCAGCAGCTTAGGGACTAGCCAGCAGTTCTTC
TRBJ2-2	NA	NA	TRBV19	CASSMSGAGELFF	TGTGCCAGTAGTATGTCTGGGGCCGGGGAGCTGTTTTTT